This passage covers 13 T cell receptor beta chains from one sample sequenced in a study of blood T cell repertoires in COVID-19. Sequencing was performed with immunoSEQ multiplex PCR; in TCRdb, only in-frame clones are kept and a portion is missing. The sample has over 200,000 clones, 85% to 90% seen once; the top ten hold less than 3%. Input material: peripheral blood. Receptors originate from a woman aged 60-70 years with acute or convalescent COVID-19.

This chain joins TRBV27 and TRBJ2-7; the match to TRBD1 covers 8 bases. The germline V gene has CDR1 MNHEY and CDR2 SMNVEV (reference sequence). The CDR3 totals 14 residues. V lost 7 bases, J lost 0 bases, and 5 bases stayed unmatched. CDR3 residues: CASKRQGSSYEQYF. The DNA of the CDR3 is TGTGCCAGCAAGCGACAGGGGAGCTCCTACGAGCAGTACTTC.

The V call is TRBV4-2, the J call TRBJ2-1, with 8 bases fitting TRBD2. This CDR3 comprises 17 residues. Trimming at V came to 4 bases and at J to 7 bases, leaving 15 bases not matched to a gene. Germline V gene lookup returns CDR1 LGHNA and CDR2 YNFKEQ. CDR3 sequence reads: CASSPQGGLALGNEQFF. The CDR3 coding sequence is TGTGCCAGCAGCCCCCAAGGAGGACTAGCCCTAGGGAATGAGCAGTTCTTC.

The chain carries TRBV28 and TRBJ2-7, with D tentatively TRBD2 (6 bases). This CDR3 region has 12 residues. Trimming left V 6 bases short and J 3 bases short, with 9 bases between. Germline loops: CDR1 MDHEN, CDR2 SYDVKM. CDR3 amino acids: CASRGGFYEQYF. The CDR3 region has the DNA TGTGCCAGCAGAGGAGGGTTCTACGAGCAGTACTTC.

The rearrangement links TRBV6-5 to TRBJ2-7; the D gene is possibly TRBD2 (6 bases). Trimming pared 7 bases from V and 4 bases from J, leaving 20 bases between. Germline assignment: CDR1 MNHEY and CDR2 SVGAGI. The CDR3 length is 15 residues. The CDR3 spells CASTRSVGRNYEQYF. CDR3 bases: TGTGCCAGCACCCGGAGTGTGGGGAGGAATTACGAGCAGTACTTC.

V usage is TRBV6-5 and J usage is TRBJ1-2; perhaps TRBD1 as D (6 bases). The CDR3 covers 15 residues. Trimming cost V 6 bases and J 1 base, with 15 bases left between them. Germline CDR1 and CDR2: MNHEY and SVGAGI. DNA for the CDR3: TGTGCCAGCAGAACAGGGCCGACTTTTAACTATGGCTACACCTTC. Amino acid sequence: CASRTGPTFNYGYTF.

About this clone: A junction end diverges from the germline sequence, so it may reflect a read error. V and J are TRBV6-5 and TRBJ1-4; D not certain. Looked up from germline, CDR1 is MNHEY and CDR2 is SVGAGI. The CDR3 has 13 residues. CDR3 sequence (DNA): TGTGCCAGCAGGGCGAATTCGGGTTCGAGCCCTATTTTT. Translated, it gives CASRANSGSSPIF.

The rearrangement joins TRBV9 to TRBJ2-5, with 7 bases fitting TRBD1. This CDR3 has 14 amino acids. V lost 4 bases, J lost 5 bases, and 8 bases stayed unmatched. In germline, CDR1 is SGDLS, CDR2 YYNGEE. CDR3 sequence reads: CASSKRDRPETQYF. Here the CDR3 DNA reads TGTGCCAGCAGCAAAAGGGACAGACCGGAGACCCAGTACTTC. The variable domain in full, completed from reference TRBV9 and TRBJ2-5, reads DSGVTQTPKHLITATGQRVTLRCSPRSGDLSVYWYQQSLDQGLQFLIQYYNGEERAKGNILERFSAQQFPDLHSELNLSSLELGDSALYFCASSKRDRPETQYFGPGTRLLVL.

The chain employs TRBV28 and TRBJ1-2; TRBD1 might be the D (5 bases). Trimming left V 5 bases short and J 10 bases short, with 14 bases between. Germline V gives CDR1 MDHEN, CDR2 SYDVKM. The CDR3 length is 12 residues. The CDR3 sequence: CASSKTTGVYTF. The CDR3 nucleotides are TGTGCCAGCAGTAAAACCACGGGGGTCTACACCTTC.

The V call is TRBV3-1 (or the pseudogene TRBV3-2), the J call TRBJ2-7; TRBD1 is a possible D gene (6 bases). Germline CDR1 is LGHDT and CDR2 is YNNKEL (reference sequence). The CDR3 has 17 amino acids. V lost 0 bases to trimming and J lost 0 bases, with 15 bases between them. The CDR3 spells CASSQERGHGSSYEQYF. CDR3 bases: TGTGCCAGCAGCCAAGAGAGGGGACATGGCAGCTCCTACGAGCAGTACTTC.

The chain recombines TRBV27 with TRBJ1-6; TRBD1 aligns across 9 bases. Germline V gene data show CDR1 as MNHEY and CDR2 as SMNVEV (reference sequence). V lost 5 bases, J lost 4 bases, and 3 bases stayed unmatched. The CDR3 runs 15 residues. The CDR3 region has the DNA TGTGCCAGCAGTAGACAGGGGGGATATAATTCACCCCTCCACTTT. Translation: CASSRQGGYNSPLHF.

The chain has TRBV27 and TRBJ1-6; 7 positions agree with TRBD1. The CDR3 runs 15 residues. The trim removed 7 bases at V and 9 bases at J, leaving 12 bases unmatched. Germline CDR1 MNHEY, CDR2 SMNVEV (reference sequence). CDR3 DNA sequence: TGTGCCAGCACCTCTCGACAGGGAAGGGTTTCACCCCTCCACTTT. It translates to CASTSRQGRVSPLHF.

The chain employs TRBV6-1 and TRBJ2-1; 7 nucleotides align to TRBD2. The CDR3 contains 16 residues. J lost 0 bases, V lost 3 bases, and 5 bases had no gene match. CDR1 and CDR2 (germline): MNHNS, SASEGT. The CDR3 loop is CASSDYPGGSYNEQFF. In nucleotides, the CDR3 is TGTGCCAGCAGTGACTACCCGGGGGGCTCCTACAATGAGCAGTTCTTC.

The chain couples TRBV14 to TRBJ1-2; D ambiguous. Looked up from germline, CDR1 is SGHDN and CDR2 is FVKESK. The V gene lost 1 base and the J gene lost 0 bases, with 15 bases spanning the gap. The CDR3 spans 17 residues. This chain's CDR3 is CASSQAPARSSNYGYTF. CDR3 DNA sequence: TGTGCCAGCAGCCAAGCCCCGGCGAGGAGCTCTAACTATGGCTACACCTTC.